Given below is one T cell receptor beta chain in context. This entry belongs to a study of blood T cell repertoires in COVID-19. At the level of the study: Specimens from acute and convalescent COVID-19 originated in the United States, Italy and Spain. T cells, B-cell-depleted T cells, or PBMCs supplied cDNA or gDNA.

Seattle participants joined during active infection and were tracked over time. As processed by the authors: Reference gene primer amplification in the assay estimated nucleated cell counts. Produced via immunoSEQ multiplex PCR; TCRdb's table is partial and in-frame only. That table supplies the V and J calls and clone size; D and trimming were determined from the DNA. The profile covers about 190,000 clones, with roughly 77% appearing a single time and approximately 12% taken by the ten largest. The sequence came from a woman aged 80 or over with COVID-19, enrolled during active disease. Sequencing used peripheral blood.

The CDR3 DNA follows: TGTGCCAGCTCACCACGATCCGGGGGGCATAAAAATGAGCAGTTCTTC. Its protein is CASSPRSGGHKNEQFF. The chain is built from TRBV18 and TRBJ2-1, with a possible D match to TRBD2 (7 bases). CDR3 length equals 16 residues. Trimming stripped 1 base from V and 7 bases from J, with 17 bases between. Per germline, CDR1 KGHSH and CDR2 LQKENI.